Sequencing of this T cell receptor (beta chain) was carried out in a study of chemoradiotherapy in HPV16-positive cancers. Overall study results and limits: In HPV16-positive patients, HPV-responsive T-cell expansion tracked better recurrence-free survival. Candidate HPV-specific clones and E7-related TCR motifs grew in tumor during treatment.

As for this clone: The target antigen is unknown.

Sequencing used immunoSEQ multiplex PCR; TCRdb keeps in-frame clones, though not all of them. The table lists about 5,000 clones, 85% to 95% of them singletons, with roughly 4.5% in the top ten. Germline CDR1 is SQVTM and CDR2 is ANQGSEA. Trimming stripped 5 bases from V and 8 bases from J, with 6 bases between. This CDR3 is built from 10 residues. Collection took place from a patient who underwent chemoradiotherapy. The sequence was collected from a human donor with HPV-associated anogenital cancer. The chain combines TRBV29-1 with TRBJ1-4, with D tentatively TRBD1 (5 bases). Here the CDR3 reads CSVQGEKLFF. The CDR3 DNA reads TGCAGCGTTCAGGGAGAAAAACTGTTTTTT. The whole variable domain, filled in from reference TRBV29-1 and TRBJ1-4, reads SAVISQKPSRDICQRGTSLTIQCQVDSQVTMMFWYRQQPGQSLTLIATANQGSEATYESGFVIDKFPISRPNLTFSTLTVSNMSPEDSSIYLCSVQGEKLFFGSGTQLSVL.